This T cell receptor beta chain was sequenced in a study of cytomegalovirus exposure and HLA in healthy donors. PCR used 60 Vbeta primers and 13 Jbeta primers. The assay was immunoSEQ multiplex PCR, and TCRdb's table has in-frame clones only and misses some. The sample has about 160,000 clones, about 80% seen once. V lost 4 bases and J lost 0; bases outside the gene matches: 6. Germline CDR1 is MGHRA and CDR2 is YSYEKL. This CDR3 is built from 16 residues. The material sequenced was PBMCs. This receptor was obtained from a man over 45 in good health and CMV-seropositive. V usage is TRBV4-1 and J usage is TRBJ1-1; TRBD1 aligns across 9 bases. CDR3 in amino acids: CASSPGQGSMNTEAFF. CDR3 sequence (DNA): TGCGCCAGCAGCCCCGGACAGGGGTCTATGAACACTGAAGCTTTCTTT.